Listed below are T cell receptor beta chains from one sample, sequenced in a study of blood T cell repertoires in COVID-19. Here immunoSEQ multiplex PCR was the method, and the copy in TCRdb shows in-frame clones only, minus some. The sample gives 200,000 to 300,000 clones, around nine tenths of which show up once; roughly 8.3% is in the top ten. The sequenced sample was PBMCs or T cells enriched from blood (not recorded which). The receptor source for this set is a middle-aged man who had recovered from COVID-19. CDR3s leave out the opening cysteine and the closing phenylalanine or tryptophan.

j_gene	v_gene	CDR3aa
TRBJ1-3	TRBV18	ASSRTSSGQGAYGNTIY
TRBJ2-3	TRBV24-1	ATSDQRTSGRLDTQY
TRBJ2-7	TRBV11-3	ASSPQGGLNEQY
TRBJ2-3	TRBV9	ASSVTSGRITDTQY
TRBJ1-6	TRBV5-4	ASSGDTRNSPLH
TRBJ1-5	TRBV11-2	ASSPQGGLYQPQH
TRBJ2-4	TRBV19	ASSIVGRLLAKNIQY
TRBJ2-3	TRBV5-5	ASSLEAGTYTDTQY
TRBJ2-2	TRBV7-8	ASNLRTSGANTGELF
TRBJ2-1	TRBV28	ASTAMPPPGFNEQF
TRBJ1-5	TRBV3-1/TRBV3-2	ASSRGHSNQPQH
TRBJ1-5	TRBV20-1	SASRGRYNQPQH
TRBJ2-2	TRBV9	ASSVGDSGSFGELF
TRBJ1-1	TRBV5-8	ASSSDFRRRRNTEAF
TRBJ2-1	TRBV6-5	ASRTGGGNEQF
TRBJ2-1	TRBV19	ASSTGGGYNEQF
TRBJ2-7	TRBV10-3	AIRKSGTRNYEQY
TRBJ1-2	TRBV9	ASSVGGANYGYT
TRBJ2-1	TRBV18	ASSPRDIYNEQF
TRBJ1-2	TRBV29-1	SVYSGDYGYT
TRBJ1-1	TRBV11-2	ASSLERGGLAF
TRBJ2-2	TRBV11-2	ASSPVRAGELF
TRBJ2-3	TRBV13	ASSFYASGTDTQY
TRBJ2-2	TRBV19	ASSLTGELF
TRBJ1-1	TRBV16	ASSHPTRQEMNTEAF
TRBJ2-1	TRBV7-6	ASSLGSSSSYNEQF
TRBJ1-2	TRBV7-8	ASSSGRGNINGYT
TRBJ2-5	TRBV3-1/TRBV3-2	ASSQDMAQETQY
TRBJ2-7	TRBV28	ASRNGQGVSEQY
TRBJ2-3	TRBV9	ASSVQGATDTQY
TRBJ2-1	TRBV3-1/TRBV3-2	ASSARLAGAF
TRBJ1-2	TRBV28	ASSPGDPGGYT
TRBJ1-5	TRBV7-9	ASSLGGQGMVPQH
TRBJ1-5	TRBV19	ASSIATVNNQPQH
TRBJ1-1	TRBV2	ASTNDRNTEAF
TRBJ2-2	TRBV7-9	ASSTGTPTGELF
TRBJ2-1	TRBV5-6	ASSFSGLKNEQF
TRBJ2-1	TRBV7-3	ASRISLAGEGEQF
TRBJ2-2	TRBV9	ASSPEIGLAGTNTGELF
TRBJ1-2	TRBV5-1	ASSTDSKNYGYT
TRBJ2-1	TRBV29-1	SAHRGGLAGSSYNEQF
TRBJ1-4	TRBV27	ASSLWGTTNEKLF
TRBJ1-6	TRBV4-3	ASSHSFPYSPLH
TRBJ2-2	TRBV29-1	SVGDRMNTGELF
TRBJ2-1	TRBV28	ASKTGITRTEQF
TRBJ2-1	TRBV7-2	ASKAGGFGNEQF
TRBJ1-2	TRBV21-1	ASSKALRSYGYT
TRBJ2-7	TRBV18	ASSPTSGNYEQY
TRBJ2-7	TRBV7-9	ASSVHRGSSYEQY
TRBJ2-5	TRBV5-1	ASSALAQGVVETQY
TRBJ2-5	TRBV2	ASRRSPASQETQY
TRBJ2-7	TRBV6-4	ASSDRPGLAFDEQY
TRBJ2-2	TRBV10-2	ASSEERSGELF